This T cell receptor (beta chain) is drawn from a study of CD8+CD57+ T cells in acquired aplastic anemia (dated by TCRdb to about 2018). Broadly, across the study: DNA extracted from sorted CD4+ and CD8+ cells had a mean of roughly 3 ug, with a range of roughly 0.18 to 27.4 ug. CD8+CD57+ expansion was defined as frequency above the mean frequency observed in healthy subjects.

This clonotype showed up just a few times. Its antigen is not yet known. Base qualities are not provided; no much larger clone lies one nucleotide away. The germline V gene provides CDR1 SQVTM and CDR2 ANQGSEA. The CDR3 spans 13 residues, from the cysteine through the phenylalanine. The kept DNA is CDR3 alone, 39 bases in frame from the first base. The V and J ends are trimmed by 3 bases and 7 bases, leaving 12 bases between them. General conclusions and limits of the study: Patients and healthy controls showed no significant difference in CD8+ Simpson's diversity (P=0.060). Roughly 29 CD8+ CDR3 sequences were found to be shared between patients and controls, but these sequences appeared to be highly expressed in patients and within the immunodominant clones of the patients.

Genomic DNA served as template for TCR beta VDJ combination and CDR3 sequence profiling. TCR repertoire sequencing was run on an Illumina HiSeq 2000. On the study's bioinformatics: TRBV/TRBJ rearrangement plots, CDR3 size and DJ length profiles, and Simpson's diversity index were used to assess repertoires. The most abundant DNA sequence in the deep sequencing data was defined as the immunodominant clone. CDR3 amino acid sequences were checked for sharing between subjects and were compared against published repertoires and the VDJdb database. The public reads were reanalyzed by TCRdb: fastp trimming at Q25, MiXCR alignment, in-frame beta chains only. Identical CDR3 protein sequences are pooled into one entry, listed with their most common genes and DNA. The V and J calls shown here were made by TCRdb, not taken from the authors' results. Within this sample are about 98,000 distinct CDR3 sequences, with 65% to 70% of them counted one time only. 50% to 70% of the sample goes to the ten largest clones.

Patients chosen for sequencing had shown expansion of CD8+CD57+ cells by flow cytometry. Every patient had a diagnosis of severe acquired aplastic anemia based on International Study of Aplastic Anemia and Agranulocytosis and Camitta criteria. No patient had received any therapy when blood was sampled. In the study, sorted CD4+ and CD8+ blood T cells from patients with severe aplastic anemia and from healthy subjects underwent deep sequencing of TCR repertoires. Patients were enrolled in the USA under clinicaltrials.gov protocols 00001620, 01623167, 00001397, 00071045, 00081523 and 00961064. Ficoll-Paque density gradient centrifugation was used to isolate peripheral blood mononuclear cells. Before DNA extraction, CD4+ and CD8+ T cells were sorted with FACS or magnetic beads.

Material: sorted CD4+, CD8+, or CD8+CD57+ T cells (not recorded which) from PBMCs. This TCR derives from a human donor with aplastic anemia. This sequence uses TRBV29-1 and TRBJ2-2; matching of 5 bases hints at TRBD2 as the D gene. For the CDR3, the sequence is CSVDTGKVGELFF. The DNA is as follows: TGCAGCGTTGATACGGGGAAGGTCGGGGAGCTGTTTTTT.